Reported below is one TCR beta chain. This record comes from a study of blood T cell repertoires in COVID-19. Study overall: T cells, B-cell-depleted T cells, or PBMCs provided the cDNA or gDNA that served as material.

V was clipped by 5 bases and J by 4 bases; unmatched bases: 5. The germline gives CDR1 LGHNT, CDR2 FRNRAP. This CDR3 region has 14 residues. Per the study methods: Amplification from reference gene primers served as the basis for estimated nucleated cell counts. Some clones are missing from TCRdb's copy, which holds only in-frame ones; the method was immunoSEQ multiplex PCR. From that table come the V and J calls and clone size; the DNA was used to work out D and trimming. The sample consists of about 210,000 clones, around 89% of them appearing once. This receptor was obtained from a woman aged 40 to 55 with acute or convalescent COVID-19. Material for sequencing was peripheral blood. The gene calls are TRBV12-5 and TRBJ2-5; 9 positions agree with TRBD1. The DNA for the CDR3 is TGTGCTAGTGGTCCCGGGACAGGGATAGAGACCCAGTACTTC. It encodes CASGPGTGIETQYF.